The present entry profiles one T cell receptor beta chain with its context. Antigen specificity is unknown. These data come from a study of graft-versus-host responses after intestinal transplantation. Study information: Recipients had transplants, and these were multivisceral, liver-intestinal, or isolated intestinal. Anti-thymocyte globulin served as induction for all recipients, who then took tacrolimus and steroids for roughly 3 years. Study-wide findings and caveats: The highest levels of circulating GvH clones went along with early declines in HvG clones after transplant. Among recipient marrow samples, GvH clones were found; some appeared first in ileum or blood.

V shed 5 bases and J 9 bases; nucleotides not matched to a gene: 6. This CDR3 has 14 amino acids. Germline V gene data show CDR1 as SGHDT and CDR2 as YYEEEE. TCRdb's copy holds only in-frame clones and misses some; the assay was immunoSEQ multiplex PCR. The sample includes 100,000 to 130,000 clones, roughly 90% of them seen just once. The sample was unstimulated CD4+ T cells sorted from spleen or lymph node cells, taken before transplant. V and J are TRBV5-6 and TRBJ1-6; TRBD1 aligns across 9 bases. The receptor was derived from a human donor who was the organ donor for an intestinal transplant. The DNA for the CDR3 is TGTGCCAGCAGTACTGGACAGGGGAGTTCACCCCTCCACTTT. Encoded protein: CASSTGQGSSPLHF. The whole variable domain, filled in from reference TRBV5-6 and TRBJ1-6, reads DAGVTQSPTHLIKTRGQQVTLRCSPKSGHDTVSWYQQALGQGPQFIFQYYEEEERQRGNFPDRFSGHQFPNYSSELNVNALLLGDSALYLCASSTGQGSSPLHFGNGTRLTVT.